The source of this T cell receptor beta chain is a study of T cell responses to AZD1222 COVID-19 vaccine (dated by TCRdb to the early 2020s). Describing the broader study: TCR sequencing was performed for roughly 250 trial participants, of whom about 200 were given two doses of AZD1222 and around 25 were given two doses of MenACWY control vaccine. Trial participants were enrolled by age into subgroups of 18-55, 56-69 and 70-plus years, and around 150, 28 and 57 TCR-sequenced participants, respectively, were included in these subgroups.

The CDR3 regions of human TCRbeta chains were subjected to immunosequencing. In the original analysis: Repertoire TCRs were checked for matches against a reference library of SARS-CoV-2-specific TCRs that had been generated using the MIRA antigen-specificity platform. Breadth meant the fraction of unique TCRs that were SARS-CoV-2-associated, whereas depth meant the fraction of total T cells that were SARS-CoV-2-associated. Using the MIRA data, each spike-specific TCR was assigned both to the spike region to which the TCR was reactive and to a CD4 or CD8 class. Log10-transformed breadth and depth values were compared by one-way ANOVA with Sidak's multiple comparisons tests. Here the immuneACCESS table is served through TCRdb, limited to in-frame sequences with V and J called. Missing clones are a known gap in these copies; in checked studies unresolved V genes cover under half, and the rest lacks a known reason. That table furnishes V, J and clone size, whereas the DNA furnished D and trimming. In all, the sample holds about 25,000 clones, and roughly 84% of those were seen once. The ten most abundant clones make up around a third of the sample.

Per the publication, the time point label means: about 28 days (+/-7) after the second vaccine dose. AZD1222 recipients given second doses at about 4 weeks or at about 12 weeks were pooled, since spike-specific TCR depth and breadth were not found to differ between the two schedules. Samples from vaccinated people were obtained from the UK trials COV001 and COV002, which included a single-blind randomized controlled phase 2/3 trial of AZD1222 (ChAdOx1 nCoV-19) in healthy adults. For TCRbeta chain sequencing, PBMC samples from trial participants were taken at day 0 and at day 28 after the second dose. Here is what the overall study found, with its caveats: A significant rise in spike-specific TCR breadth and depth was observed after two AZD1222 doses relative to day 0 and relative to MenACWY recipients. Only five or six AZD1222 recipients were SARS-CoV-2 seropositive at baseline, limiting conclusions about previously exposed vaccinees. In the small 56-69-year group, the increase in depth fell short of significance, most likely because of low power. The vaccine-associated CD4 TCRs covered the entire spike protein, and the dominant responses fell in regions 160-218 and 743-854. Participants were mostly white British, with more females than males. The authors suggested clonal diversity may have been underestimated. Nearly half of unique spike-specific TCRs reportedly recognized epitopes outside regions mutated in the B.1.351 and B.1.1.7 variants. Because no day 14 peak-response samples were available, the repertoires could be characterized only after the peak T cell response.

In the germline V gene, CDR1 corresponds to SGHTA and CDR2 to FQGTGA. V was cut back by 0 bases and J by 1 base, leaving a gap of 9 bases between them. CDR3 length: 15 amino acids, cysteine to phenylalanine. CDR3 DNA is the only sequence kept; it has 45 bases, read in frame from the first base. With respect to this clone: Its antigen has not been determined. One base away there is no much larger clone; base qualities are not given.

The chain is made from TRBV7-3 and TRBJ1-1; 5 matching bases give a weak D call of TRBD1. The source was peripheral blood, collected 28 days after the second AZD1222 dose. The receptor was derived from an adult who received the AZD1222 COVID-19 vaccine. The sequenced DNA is TGTGCCAGCAGCTTAACAGGGGACGCGAACACTGAAGCTTTCTTT. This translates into CASSLTGDANTEAFF.